Presented here are 24 T cell receptor beta chains from one specimen sequenced in a study of Tregs in tolerant kidney transplant recipients. TCRdb's copy holds only in-frame clones and misses some; the assay was immunoSEQ multiplex PCR. Among 50,000 to 75,000 clones listed, roughly 98% were seen once. Specimen: Tregs from blood, collected before the transplant. Receptors were obtained from a human donor who received a combined kidney and bone marrow transplant.

The genes are TRBV13 and TRBJ2-6; tentative D call: TRBD1 (5 bases). Germline V gene lookup returns CDR1 PRHDT and CDR2 FYEKMQ (reference sequence). Trimming took 6 bases from V and 0 from J, leaving 9 bases between them. CDR3 length: 15 residues. CDR3 in DNA: TGTGCCAGCAGGGCCACAGGCTCTGGGGCCAACGTCCTGACTTTC. Translated, it gives CASRATGSGANVLTF.

V gene TRBV4-3 combines with J gene TRBJ2-7, with 10 bases lining up with TRBD1. Germline CDR1 is LGHNA and CDR2 is YSLEER. The J segment lost 0 bases and the V segment lost 2 bases, leaving 13 bases of the junction unmatched. The CDR3 loop spans 19 amino acids. Written as DNA, the CDR3 is TGCGCCAGCAGCCAACAACCCAGTACCGGGACAGGGGACTCCTACGAGCAGTACTTC. This codes for CASSQQPSTGTGDSYEQYF.

The chain has TRBV5-4 and TRBJ2-3; 7 positions match TRBD1. CDR1 and CDR2 (germline): SGHNT, YYREEE (reference sequence). CDR3 length equals 15 residues. Germline trimming cut 5 bases from V and 0 bases from J; bases unmatched to any gene: 6. This chain's CDR3 is CASSQDRRSTDTQYF. The CDR3 DNA reads as TGTGCCAGCAGTCAGGACAGGAGGAGCACAGATACGCAGTATTTT.

This sequence joins TRBV7-9 and TRBJ2-5; TRBD2 agrees at 8 bases. The germline CDR1 and CDR2 sequences are SEHNR and FQNEAQ (reference sequence). J gave up 5 bases and V 4 bases, and 21 bases lay outside the gene matches. The CDR3 contains 19 residues. CDR3 protein: CASSSWFIAGAGVTETQYF. CDR3 nucleotide sequence: TGTGCCAGCAGCTCCTGGTTTATCGCGGGAGCGGGAGTAACGGAGACCCAGTACTTC. Drawing the rest from reference TRBV7-9 and TRBJ2-5, the complete variable domain is DTGVSQNPRHKITKRGQNVTFRCDPISEHNRLYWYRQTLGQGPEFLTYFQNEAQLEKSRLLSDRFSAERPKGSFSTLEIQRTEQGDSAMYLCASSSWFIAGAGVTETQYFGPGTRLLVL.

This sequence joins TRBV6-6 and TRBJ1-3; D may be TRBD1 (6 bases). Germline loops: CDR1 MNHNY, CDR2 SVGAGI (reference sequence). The V end lost 7 bases, the J end lost 0 bases, and 13 bases lay between the germline ends. This CDR3 is built from 15 residues. Here the CDR3 reads CASKLTGTSGNTIYF. The CDR3 nucleotides are TGTGCCAGCAAGCTAACAGGGACCTCTGGAAACACCATATATTTT.

The V gene is TRBV12-5, the J gene TRBJ2-5; D remains ambiguous. The germline V gene has CDR1 LGHNT and CDR2 FRNRAP. The CDR3 is 11 residues long. V shed 8 bases and J shed 3 bases, with 7 bases lying between them. The CDR3 spells CASSLEETQYF. The CDR3 coding sequence is TGTGCTAGTTCACTTGAAGAGACCCAGTACTTC.

J is TRBJ2-5 and V is TRBV9; 8 bases fit TRBD2. The germline V gene encodes CDR1 SGDLS and CDR2 YYNGEE. The CDR3 runs 14 residues. The V and J ends lost 0 bases and 3 bases, in that order; junction bases with no gene match: 1. In DNA form, the CDR3 reads TGTGCCAGCAGCGTAGGGCGGGGGGAAGAGACCCAGTACTTC. Translation gives CASSVGRGEETQYF.

The rearrangement joins TRBV7-9 to TRBJ2-7; D remains ambiguous. The CDR3 has 12 residues. V was pared by 5 bases and J by 4 bases, with 9 bases between. The germline V gene has CDR1 SEHNR and CDR2 FQNEAQ (reference sequence). The CDR3 DNA sequence: TGTGCCAGCAGCATGAGGCCATACGAGCAGTACTTC. It codes for CASSMRPYEQYF. The full variable domain, completed using reference TRBV7-9 and TRBJ2-7, is DTGVSQNPRHKITKRGQNVTFRCDPISEHNRLYWYRQTLGQGPEFLTYFQNEAQLEKSRLLSDRFSAERPKGSFSTLEIQRTEQGDSAMYLCASSMRPYEQYFGPGTRLTVT.

The rearrangement uses TRBV4-2 and TRBJ2-7; 10 bases agree with TRBD2. Per germline, CDR1 LGHNA and CDR2 YNFKEQ. CDR3 length: 15 residues. Germline trimming cut 1 base from V and 7 bases from J; bases unmatched to any gene: 7. CDR3 loop: CASSQGAGGPWEQYF. The DNA of the CDR3 is TGTGCCAGCAGCCAAGGAGCGGGGGGGCCCTGGGAGCAGTACTTC.

The chain has TRBV28 and TRBJ1-1, with D maybe TRBD1 (5 bases). CDR1 and CDR2 from the germline V gene are MDHEN and SYDVKM. CDR3 length: 16 amino acids. Trimming removed 6 bases from V and 0 bases from J, with 17 bases in between. CDR3 residues: CASRATGRTMNTEAFF. In nucleotides, the CDR3 is TGTGCCAGCAGAGCTACGGGACGGACTATGAACACTGAAGCTTTCTTT.

V gene TRBV19 combines with J gene TRBJ2-6; 11 positions agree with TRBD1. The CDR3 runs 16 residues. Trimming took 4 bases from V and 3 from J; bases not matched to a gene: 2. Germline CDR1 LNHDA, CDR2 SQIVND (reference sequence). This chain's CDR3 is CASSTGTGGGANVLTF. The CDR3 bases are TGTGCCAGTAGTACTGGGACAGGGGGTGGGGCCAACGTCCTGACTTTC.

For this clone: Germline and junction disagree at one end, which may indicate a read error. The chain uses TRBV5-6 and TRBJ1-2, with TRBD1 as a possible D gene (5 bases). The V gene's germline CDR1 is SGHDT and CDR2 YYEEEE. The CDR3 is made up of 13 amino acids. CDR3 region: CASTLGRAYGYTF. CDR3 bases: TGTGCCAGCACCTTGGGCAGGGCCTATGGCTACACCTTC.

The CDR3 region has the DNA TGTGCCAGCAGGCGGGGGGACGGGAACACTGAAGCTTTCTTT. This sequence encodes CASRRGDGNTEAFF. This chain links TRBV6-5 with TRBJ1-1, with D perhaps TRBD1 (5 bases). This CDR3 has 14 residues. V was cut by 6 bases and J by 1 base, with 12 bases left in between. Germline CDR1 is MNHEY and CDR2 is SVGAGI.

V usage is TRBV6-1 and J usage is TRBJ2-3, with TRBD2 matching over 14 bases. Germline CDR1 and CDR2: MNHNS and SASEGT. The CDR3 has 19 amino acids. The trim removed 1 base at V and 0 bases at J, leaving 6 bases unmatched. In DNA form, the CDR3 reads TGTGCCAGCAGTGAAGAGGTGGGACTAGCGGGGGTGAGCACAGATACGCAGTATTTT. Protein sequence: CASSEEVGLAGVSTDTQYF.

The chain carries TRBV30 and TRBJ2-5; D ambiguous. V lost 0 bases and J 2 bases, leaving 7 bases between the germline ends. The germline gives CDR1 GTSNPN, CDR2 SVGIG (reference sequence). The CDR3 length is 13 residues. CDR3 loop: CAWSVALQETQYF. CDR3 bases: TGTGCCTGGAGTGTAGCGCTACAAGAGACCCAGTACTTC.

The chain recombines TRBV25-1 with TRBJ2-3; D gene unclear. The germline gives CDR1 MGHDK, CDR2 SYGVNS. V gave up 2 bases and J gave up 1 base, with 10 bases separating them. The CDR3 sequence is 15 residues long. CDR3 nucleotides: TGTGCCAGCAGTGAACAGAGCCGGGGCACAGATACGCAGTATTTT. It is translated as CASSEQSRGTDTQYF.

The chain employs TRBV30 and TRBJ2-1; TRBD2 is a possible D gene (6 bases). CDR3 length equals 11 residues. Germline values: CDR1 GTSNPN, CDR2 SVGIG (reference sequence). The V gene lost 0 bases and the J gene lost 11 bases, with 8 bases spanning the gap. As DNA, the CDR3 is TGTGCCTGGAGTGTAGGAGGGAAGCAGTTCTTC. Protein product: CAWSVGGKQFF.

CDR3 sequence reads: CASSQGPGQGSGNTIYF. The CDR3 DNA reads as TGTGCCAGCAGCCAAGGACCGGGACAGGGTTCTGGAAACACCATATATTTT. The gene calls are TRBV4-2 and TRBJ1-3; 9 positions match TRBD1. The ends lost 1 base at V and 1 base at J; junction bases unmatched: 5. Per germline, CDR1 LGHNA and CDR2 YNFKEQ. The CDR3 contains 17 residues.

The rearrangement uses TRBV6-5 and TRBJ2-1, with D perhaps TRBD2 (5 bases). The V gene lost 7 bases and the J gene lost 3 bases, with 7 bases spanning the gap. The CDR3 has 12 residues. The germline gives CDR1 MNHEY, CDR2 SVGAGI. The CDR3 DNA sequence: TGTGCCAGCATCGACTACTACAATGAGCAGTTCTTC. Residues: CASIDYYNEQFF.

V gene TRBV21-1 combines with J gene TRBJ2-3; the table calls TRBD1, which could not be checked here. TRBV21-1 is noted as a pseudogene. The CDR3 loop spans 18 amino acids. CDR3 loop: CASSKENGQGTITDTQYF. CDR3 nucleotide sequence: TGTGCCAGCAGCAAAGAGAACGGCCAGGGGACGATTACAGATACGCAGTATTTT.

This rearrangement joins TRBV28 to TRBJ2-3, with 8 bases aligning to TRBD2. After removal of 0 bases from V and 6 bases from J, the junction contained 8 bases not matched to a gene. CDR1 and CDR2 from the germline V gene are MDHEN and SYDVKM. The CDR3 totals 16 residues. The CDR3 loop reads CASSLWTGGPSDTQYF. CDR3 DNA sequence: TGTGCCAGCAGTTTATGGACGGGGGGGCCGTCGGATACGCAGTATTTT.

The CDR3 spells CASTERTGVEAFF. Here the CDR3 DNA reads TGCGCCAGCACGGAAAGGACAGGGGTTGAAGCTTTCTTT. J is TRBJ1-1 and V is TRBV5-1; 9 nucleotides match TRBD1. Germline-derived CDR1 and CDR2 are SGHRS and YFSETQ. V shed 6 bases, J shed 7 bases, and the junction held 7 bases outside the gene matches. The CDR3 covers 13 residues.

V gene TRBV4-1 combines with J gene TRBJ1-5; 7 bases fit TRBD1. Germline trimming cut 1 base from V and 6 bases from J; bases unmatched to any gene: 3. This CDR3 has 14 residues. The germline V gene has CDR1 MGHRA and CDR2 YSYEKL. The CDR3 spells CASSQGQGIQPQHF. DNA for the CDR3: TGCGCCAGCAGCCAAGGACAGGGTATTCAGCCCCAGCATTTT.

The chain recombines TRBV7-2 with TRBJ2-3, with TRBD2 identical over 8 bases. This CDR3 contains 16 residues. From germline, CDR1 is SGHTA and CDR2 FQGNSA. The V segment lost 1 base and the J segment 3 bases; nucleotides outside the gene matches: 6. CDR3 coding DNA: TGTGCCAGCAGCTTAGATTGGAGCGGGGGTACAGATACGCAGTATTTT. Residues: CASSLDWSGGTDTQYF. Full variable domain (rest looked up from reference TRBV7-2 and TRBJ2-3): GAGVSQSPSNKVTEKGKDVELRCDPISGHTALYWYRQSLGQGLEFLIYFQGNSAPDKSGLPSDRFSAERTGGSVSTLTIQRTQQEDSAVYLCASSLDWSGGTDTQYFGPGTRLTVL.